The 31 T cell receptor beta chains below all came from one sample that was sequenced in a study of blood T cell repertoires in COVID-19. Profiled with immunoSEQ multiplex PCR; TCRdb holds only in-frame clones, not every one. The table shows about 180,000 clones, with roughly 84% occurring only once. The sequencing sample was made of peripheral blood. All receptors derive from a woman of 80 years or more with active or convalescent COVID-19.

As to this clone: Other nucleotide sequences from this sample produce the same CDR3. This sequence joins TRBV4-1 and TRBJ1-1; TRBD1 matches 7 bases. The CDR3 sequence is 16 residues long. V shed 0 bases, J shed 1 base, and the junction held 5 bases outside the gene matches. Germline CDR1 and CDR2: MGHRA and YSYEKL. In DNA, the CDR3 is TGCGCCAGCAGCCAAGATCCAGGGGGAGGGAACACTGAAGCTTTCTTT. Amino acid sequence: CASSQDPGGGNTEAFF.

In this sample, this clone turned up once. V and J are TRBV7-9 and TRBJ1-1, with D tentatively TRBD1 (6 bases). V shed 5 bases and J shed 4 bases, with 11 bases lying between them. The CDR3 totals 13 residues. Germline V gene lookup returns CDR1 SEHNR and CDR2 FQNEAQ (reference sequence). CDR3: CASSLQGFTEAFF. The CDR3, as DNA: TGTGCCAGCAGCCTACAGGGTTTCACTGAAGCTTTCTTT.

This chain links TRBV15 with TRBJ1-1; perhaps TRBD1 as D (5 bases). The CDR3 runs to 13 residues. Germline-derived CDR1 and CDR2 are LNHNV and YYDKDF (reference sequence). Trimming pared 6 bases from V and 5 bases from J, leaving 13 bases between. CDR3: CATSAGGGTEAFF. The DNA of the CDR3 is TGTGCCACCAGTGCAGGCGGGGGAACTGAAGCTTTCTTT.

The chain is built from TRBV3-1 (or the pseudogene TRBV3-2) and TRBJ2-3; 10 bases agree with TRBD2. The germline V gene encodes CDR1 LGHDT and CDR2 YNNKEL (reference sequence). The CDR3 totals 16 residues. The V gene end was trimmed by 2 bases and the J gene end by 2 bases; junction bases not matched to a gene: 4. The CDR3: CASSQRTSGNTDTQYF. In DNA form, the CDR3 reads TGTGCCAGCAGCCAACGGACTAGCGGTAACACAGATACGCAGTATTTT.

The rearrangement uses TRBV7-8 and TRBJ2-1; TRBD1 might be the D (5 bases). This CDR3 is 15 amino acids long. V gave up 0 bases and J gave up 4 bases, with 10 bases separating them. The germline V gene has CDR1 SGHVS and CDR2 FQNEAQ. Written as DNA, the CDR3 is TGTGCCAGCAGCTTAGCGCAAGACAGTTACAATGAGCAGTTCTTC. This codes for CASSLAQDSYNEQFF.

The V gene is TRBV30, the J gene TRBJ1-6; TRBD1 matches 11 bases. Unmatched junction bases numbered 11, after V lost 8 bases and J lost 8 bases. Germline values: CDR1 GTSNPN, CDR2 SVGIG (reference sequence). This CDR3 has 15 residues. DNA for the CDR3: TGTGCCACTCAGAAACCGGGACAGGGGGATTCACCCCTCCACTTT. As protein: CATQKPGQGDSPLHF.

As DNA, the CDR3 is TGTGCCAGCAGTGGACAGGGGTCTCATGGCGAGCAGTACTTC. The encoded protein is CASSGQGSHGEQYF. This rearrangement joins TRBV2 to TRBJ2-7; 8 nucleotides line up with TRBD1. From germline, CDR1 is SNHLY and CDR2 FYNNEI. The J segment lost 6 bases and the V segment lost 4 bases, leaving 8 bases of the junction unmatched. CDR3 length: 14 amino acids.

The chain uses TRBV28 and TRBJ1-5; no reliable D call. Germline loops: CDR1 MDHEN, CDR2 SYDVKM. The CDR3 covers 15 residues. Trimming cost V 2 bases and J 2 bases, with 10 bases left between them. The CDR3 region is CASSLGGNGNQPQHF. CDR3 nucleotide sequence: TGTGCCAGCAGTTTAGGCGGGAATGGCAATCAGCCCCAGCATTTT.

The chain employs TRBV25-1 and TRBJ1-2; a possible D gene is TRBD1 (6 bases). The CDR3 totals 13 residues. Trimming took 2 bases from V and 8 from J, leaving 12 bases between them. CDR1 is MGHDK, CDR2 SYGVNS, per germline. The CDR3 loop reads CASSEEQGKGYTF. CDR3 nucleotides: TGTGCCAGCAGTGAAGAACAGGGCAAAGGCTACACCTTC.

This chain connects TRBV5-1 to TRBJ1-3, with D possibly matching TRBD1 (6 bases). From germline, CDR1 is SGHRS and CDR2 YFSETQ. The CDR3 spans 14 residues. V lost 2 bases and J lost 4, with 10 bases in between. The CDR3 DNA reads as TGCGCCAGCAGCTTAACAGGGTCCGGAAACACCATATATTTT. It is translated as CASSLTGSGNTIYF.

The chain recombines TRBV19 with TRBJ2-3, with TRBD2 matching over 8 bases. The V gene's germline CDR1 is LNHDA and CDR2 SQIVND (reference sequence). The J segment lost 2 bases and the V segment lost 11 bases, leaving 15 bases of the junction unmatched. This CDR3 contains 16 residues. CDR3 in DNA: TGTGCCGCACGCTCCCGGGGGGGTGGGGCCACAGATACGCAGTATTTT. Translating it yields CAARSRGGGATDTQYF.

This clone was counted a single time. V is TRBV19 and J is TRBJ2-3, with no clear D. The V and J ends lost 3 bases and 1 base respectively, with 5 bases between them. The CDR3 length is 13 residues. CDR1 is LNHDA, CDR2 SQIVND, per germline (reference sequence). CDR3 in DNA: TGTGCCAGTAGTATCCGGGGCACAGATACGCAGTATTTT. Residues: CASSIRGTDTQYF.

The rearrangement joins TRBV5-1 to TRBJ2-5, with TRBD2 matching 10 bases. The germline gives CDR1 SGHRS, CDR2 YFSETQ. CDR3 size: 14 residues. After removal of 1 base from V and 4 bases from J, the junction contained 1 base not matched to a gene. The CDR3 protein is CASSLLAGAETQYF. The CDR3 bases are TGCGCCAGCAGCTTGCTAGCGGGAGCAGAGACCCAGTACTTC.

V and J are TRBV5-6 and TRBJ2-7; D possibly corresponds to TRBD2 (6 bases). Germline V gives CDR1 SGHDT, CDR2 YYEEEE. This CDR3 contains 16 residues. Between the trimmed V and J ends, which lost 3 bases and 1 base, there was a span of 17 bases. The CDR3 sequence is CASSSGGQGKSYEQYF. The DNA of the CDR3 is TGTGCCAGCAGCTCTGGAGGGCAGGGTAAGTCCTACGAGCAGTACTTC.

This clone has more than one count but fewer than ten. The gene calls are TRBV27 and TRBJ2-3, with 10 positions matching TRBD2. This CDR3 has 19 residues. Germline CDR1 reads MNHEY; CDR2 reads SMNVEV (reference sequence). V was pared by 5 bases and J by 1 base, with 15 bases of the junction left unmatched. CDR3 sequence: CASSRQLAGVGRGTDTQYF. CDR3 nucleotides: TGTGCCAGCAGTCGCCAGCTAGCGGGAGTCGGTCGCGGCACAGATACGCAGTATTTT.

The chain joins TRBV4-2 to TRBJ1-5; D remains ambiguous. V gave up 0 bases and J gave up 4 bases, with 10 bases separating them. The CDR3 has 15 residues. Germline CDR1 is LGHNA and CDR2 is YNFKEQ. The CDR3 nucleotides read TGTGCCAGCAGCCAAGAAGAGGCATCAAATCAGCCCCAGCATTTT. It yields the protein CASSQEEASNQPQHF.

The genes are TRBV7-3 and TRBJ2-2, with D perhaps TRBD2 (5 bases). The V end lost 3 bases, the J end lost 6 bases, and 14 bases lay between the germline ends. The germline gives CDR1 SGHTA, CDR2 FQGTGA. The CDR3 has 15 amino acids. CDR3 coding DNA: TGTGCCAGCAGCTTCCGGGGAAGTCGTCCCGGGGAGCTGTTTTTT. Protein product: CASSFRGSRPGELFF.

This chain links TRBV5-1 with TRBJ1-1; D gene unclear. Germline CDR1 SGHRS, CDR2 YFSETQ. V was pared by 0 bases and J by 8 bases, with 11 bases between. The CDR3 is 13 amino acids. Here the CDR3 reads CASSLVSSREAFF. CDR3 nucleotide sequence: TGCGCCAGCAGCTTGGTTTCCAGTCGAGAAGCTTTCTTT. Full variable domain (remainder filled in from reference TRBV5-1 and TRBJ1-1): KAGVTQTPRYLIKTRGQQVTLSCSPISGHRSVSWYQQTPGQGLQFLFEYFSETQRNKGNFPGRFSGRQFSNSRSEMNVSTLELGDSALYLCASSLVSSREAFFGQGTRLTVV.

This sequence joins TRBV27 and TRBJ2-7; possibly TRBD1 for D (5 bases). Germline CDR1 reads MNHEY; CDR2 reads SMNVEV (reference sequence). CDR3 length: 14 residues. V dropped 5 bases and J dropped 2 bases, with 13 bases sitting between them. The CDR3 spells CASSLRQFPYEQYF. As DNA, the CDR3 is TGTGCCAGCAGTCTTAGACAGTTCCCCTACGAGCAGTACTTC.

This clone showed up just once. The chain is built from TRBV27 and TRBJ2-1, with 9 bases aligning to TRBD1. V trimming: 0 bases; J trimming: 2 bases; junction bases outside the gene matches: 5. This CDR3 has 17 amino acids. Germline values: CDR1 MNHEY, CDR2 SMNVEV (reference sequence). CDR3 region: CASSLSHRDRAYNEQFF. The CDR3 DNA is TGTGCCAGCAGTTTATCGCACCGGGACAGGGCCTACAATGAGCAGTTCTTC.

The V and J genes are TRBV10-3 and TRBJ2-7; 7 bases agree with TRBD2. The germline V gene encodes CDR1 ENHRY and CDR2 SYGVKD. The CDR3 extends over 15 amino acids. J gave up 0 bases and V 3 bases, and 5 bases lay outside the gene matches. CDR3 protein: CAISDRAGSSYEQYF. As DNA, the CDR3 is TGTGCCATCAGTGACAGAGCGGGAAGCTCCTACGAGCAGTACTTC.

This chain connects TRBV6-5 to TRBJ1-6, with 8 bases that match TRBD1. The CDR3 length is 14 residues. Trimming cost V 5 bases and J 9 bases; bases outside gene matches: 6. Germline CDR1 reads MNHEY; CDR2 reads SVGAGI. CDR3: CASSQDREISPLHF. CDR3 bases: TGTGCCAGCAGTCAGGACAGGGAAATTTCACCCCTCCACTTT.

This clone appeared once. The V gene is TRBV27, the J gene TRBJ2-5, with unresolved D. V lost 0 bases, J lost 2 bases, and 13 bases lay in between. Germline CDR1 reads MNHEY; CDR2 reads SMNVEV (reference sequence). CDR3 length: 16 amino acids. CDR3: CASSLSFPSHQETQYF. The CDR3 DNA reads TGTGCCAGCAGTTTATCGTTTCCGAGCCATCAAGAGACCCAGTACTTC.

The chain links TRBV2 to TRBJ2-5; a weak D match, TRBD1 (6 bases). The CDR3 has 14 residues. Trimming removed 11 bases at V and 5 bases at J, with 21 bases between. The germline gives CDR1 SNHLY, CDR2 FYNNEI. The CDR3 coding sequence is TGTGCCCCTGGGGGCGTCAGCTACGGGGAGACCCAGTACTTC. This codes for CAPGGVSYGETQYF.

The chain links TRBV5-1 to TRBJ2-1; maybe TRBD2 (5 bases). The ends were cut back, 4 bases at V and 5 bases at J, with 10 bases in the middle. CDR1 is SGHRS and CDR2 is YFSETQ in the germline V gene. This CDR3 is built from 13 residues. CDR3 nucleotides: TGCGCCAGCAGCCCTGGACTTAACAATGAGCAGTTCTTC. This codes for CASSPGLNNEQFF.

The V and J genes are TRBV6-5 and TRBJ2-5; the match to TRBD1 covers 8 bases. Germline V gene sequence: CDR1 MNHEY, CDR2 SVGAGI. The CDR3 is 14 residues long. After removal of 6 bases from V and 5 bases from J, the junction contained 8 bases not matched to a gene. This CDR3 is CASRRDRGIETQYF. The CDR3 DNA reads TGTGCCAGCAGAAGAGACAGGGGTATTGAGACCCAGTACTTC.

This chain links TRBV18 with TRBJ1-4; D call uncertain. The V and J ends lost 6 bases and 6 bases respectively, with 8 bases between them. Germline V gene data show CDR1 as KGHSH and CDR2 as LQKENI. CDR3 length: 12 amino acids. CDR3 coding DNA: TGTGCCAGCTCCCTAGGTGATGAAAAACTGTTTTTT. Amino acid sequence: CASSLGDEKLFF.

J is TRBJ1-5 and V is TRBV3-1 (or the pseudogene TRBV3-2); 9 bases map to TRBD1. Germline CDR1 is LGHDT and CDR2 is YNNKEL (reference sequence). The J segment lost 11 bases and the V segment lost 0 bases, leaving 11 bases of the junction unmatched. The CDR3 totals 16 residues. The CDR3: CASSQDRGTGWGAQHF. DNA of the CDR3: TGTGCCAGCAGCCAAGATAGAGGGACAGGGTGGGGGGCCCAGCATTTT.

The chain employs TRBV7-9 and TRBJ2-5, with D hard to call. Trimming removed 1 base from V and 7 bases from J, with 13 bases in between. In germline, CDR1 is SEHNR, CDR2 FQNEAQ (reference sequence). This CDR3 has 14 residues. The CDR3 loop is CASSLGSPSMTQYF. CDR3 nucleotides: TGTGCCAGCAGCTTAGGTTCCCCATCAATGACCCAGTACTTC. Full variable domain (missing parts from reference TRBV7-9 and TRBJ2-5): DTGVSQNPRHKITKRGQNVTFRCDPISEHNRLYWYRQTLGQGPEFLTYFQNEAQLEKSRLLSDRFSAERPKGSFSTLEIQRTEQGDSAMYLCASSLGSPSMTQYFGPGTRLLVL.

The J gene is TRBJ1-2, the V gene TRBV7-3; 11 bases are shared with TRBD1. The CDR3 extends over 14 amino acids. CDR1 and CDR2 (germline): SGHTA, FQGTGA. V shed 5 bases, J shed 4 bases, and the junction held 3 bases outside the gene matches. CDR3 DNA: TGTGCCAGCAGCGGAGGGACAGGGGGCTATGGCTACACCTTC. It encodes CASSGGTGGYGYTF.

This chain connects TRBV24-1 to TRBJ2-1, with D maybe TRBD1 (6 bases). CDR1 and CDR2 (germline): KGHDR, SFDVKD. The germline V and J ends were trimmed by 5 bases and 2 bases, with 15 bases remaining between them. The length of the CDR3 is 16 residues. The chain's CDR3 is CATSGVRDTTYNEQFF. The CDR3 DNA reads TGTGCCACCAGTGGAGTACGGGACACTACCTACAATGAGCAGTTCTTC.